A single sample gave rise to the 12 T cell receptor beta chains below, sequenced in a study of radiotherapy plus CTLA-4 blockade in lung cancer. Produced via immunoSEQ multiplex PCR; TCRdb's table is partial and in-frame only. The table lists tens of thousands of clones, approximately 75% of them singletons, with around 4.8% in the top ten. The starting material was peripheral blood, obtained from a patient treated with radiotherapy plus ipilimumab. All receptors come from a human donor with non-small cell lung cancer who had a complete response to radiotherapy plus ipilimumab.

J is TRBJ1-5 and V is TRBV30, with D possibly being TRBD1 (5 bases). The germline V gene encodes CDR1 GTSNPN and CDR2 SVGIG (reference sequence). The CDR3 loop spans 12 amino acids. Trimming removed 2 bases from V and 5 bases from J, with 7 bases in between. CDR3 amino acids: CAWSRGDQPQHF. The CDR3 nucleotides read TGTGCCTGGAGTCGGGGGGATCAGCCCCAGCATTTT.

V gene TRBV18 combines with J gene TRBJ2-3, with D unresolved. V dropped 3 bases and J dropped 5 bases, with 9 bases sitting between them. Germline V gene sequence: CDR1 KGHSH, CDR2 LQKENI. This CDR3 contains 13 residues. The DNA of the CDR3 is TGTGCCAGCTCACCCTCCGCGGAAGATACGCAGTATTTT. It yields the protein CASSPSAEDTQYF. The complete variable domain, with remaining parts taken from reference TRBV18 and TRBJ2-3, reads NAGVMQNPRHLVRRRGQEARLRCSPMKGHSHVYWYRQLPEEGLKFMVYLQKENIIDESGMPKERFSAEFPKEGPSILRIQQVVRGDSAAYFCASSPSAEDTQYFGPGTRLTVL.

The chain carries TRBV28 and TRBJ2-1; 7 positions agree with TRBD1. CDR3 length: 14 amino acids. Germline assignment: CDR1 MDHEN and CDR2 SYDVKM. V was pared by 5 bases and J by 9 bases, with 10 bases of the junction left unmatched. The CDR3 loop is CASSKTGMGGEQFF. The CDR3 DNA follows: TGTGCCAGCAGTAAGACAGGGATGGGCGGTGAGCAGTTCTTC. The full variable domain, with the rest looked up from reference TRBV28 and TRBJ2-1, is DVKVTQSSRYLVKRTGEKVFLECVQDMDHENMFWYRQDPGLGLRLIYFSYDVKMKEKGDIPEGYSVSREKKERFSLILESASTNQTSMYLCASSKTGMGGEQFFGPGTRLTVL.

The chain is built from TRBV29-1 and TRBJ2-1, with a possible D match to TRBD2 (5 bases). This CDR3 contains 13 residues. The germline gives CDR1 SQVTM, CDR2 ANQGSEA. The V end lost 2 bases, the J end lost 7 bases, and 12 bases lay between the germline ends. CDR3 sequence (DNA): TGCAGCGTTGAACGGGATAGTAGAAATGAGCAGTTCTTC. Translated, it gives CSVERDSRNEQFF.

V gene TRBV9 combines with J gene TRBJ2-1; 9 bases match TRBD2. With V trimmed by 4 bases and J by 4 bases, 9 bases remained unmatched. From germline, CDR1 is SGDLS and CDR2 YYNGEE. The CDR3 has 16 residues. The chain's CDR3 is CASSPPGTSKYNEQFF. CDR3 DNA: TGTGCCAGCAGCCCCCCCGGGACTAGCAAGTACAATGAGCAGTTCTTC.

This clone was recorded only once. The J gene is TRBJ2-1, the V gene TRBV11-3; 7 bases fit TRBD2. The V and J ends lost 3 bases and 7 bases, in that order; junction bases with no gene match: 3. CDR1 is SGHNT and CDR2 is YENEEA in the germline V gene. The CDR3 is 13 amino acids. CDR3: CASSLREGNEQFF. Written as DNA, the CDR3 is TGTGCCAGCAGCTTGAGGGAGGGTAATGAGCAGTTCTTC.

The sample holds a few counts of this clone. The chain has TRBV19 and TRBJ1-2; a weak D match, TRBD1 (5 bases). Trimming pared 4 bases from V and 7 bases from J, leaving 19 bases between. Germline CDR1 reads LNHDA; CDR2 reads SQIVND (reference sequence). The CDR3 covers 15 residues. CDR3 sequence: CASSRETDLSGGYTF. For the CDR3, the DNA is TGTGCCAGTAGTAGAGAGACAGACCTATCGGGTGGCTACACCTTC.

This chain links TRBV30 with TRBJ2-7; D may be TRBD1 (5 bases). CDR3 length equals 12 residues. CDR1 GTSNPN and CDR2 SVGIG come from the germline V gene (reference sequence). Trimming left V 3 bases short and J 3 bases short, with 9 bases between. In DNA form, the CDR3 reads TGTGCCTGGAGCCTCCAGGGCTACGAGCAGTACTTC. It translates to CAWSLQGYEQYF.

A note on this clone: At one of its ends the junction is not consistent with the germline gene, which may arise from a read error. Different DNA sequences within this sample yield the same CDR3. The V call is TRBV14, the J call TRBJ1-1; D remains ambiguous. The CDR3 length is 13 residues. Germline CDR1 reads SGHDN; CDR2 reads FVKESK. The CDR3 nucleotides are TGCGCCAGCAGCCAAGTATTGGTCACTGAAGCTTTCTTT. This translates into CASSQVLVTEAFF.

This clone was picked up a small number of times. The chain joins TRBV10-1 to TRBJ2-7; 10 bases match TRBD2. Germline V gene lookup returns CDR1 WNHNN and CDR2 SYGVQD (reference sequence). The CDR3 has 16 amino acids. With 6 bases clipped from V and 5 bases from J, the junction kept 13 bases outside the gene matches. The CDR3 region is CASSPGLADYRDEQYF. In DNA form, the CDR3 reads TGCGCCAGCAGCCCCGGACTAGCGGATTACCGGGACGAGCAGTACTTC.

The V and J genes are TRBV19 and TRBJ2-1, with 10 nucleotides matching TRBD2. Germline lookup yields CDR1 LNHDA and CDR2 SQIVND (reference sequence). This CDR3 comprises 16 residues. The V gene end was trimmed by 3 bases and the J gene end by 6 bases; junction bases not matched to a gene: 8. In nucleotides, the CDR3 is TGTGCCAGTAGTATCCTAGCGGGGGACAAGGTCAATGAGCAGTTCTTC. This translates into CASSILAGDKVNEQFF.

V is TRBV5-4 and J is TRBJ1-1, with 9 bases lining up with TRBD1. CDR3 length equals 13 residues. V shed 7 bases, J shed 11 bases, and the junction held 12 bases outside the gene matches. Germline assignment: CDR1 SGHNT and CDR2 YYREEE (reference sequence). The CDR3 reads CASAPGTGFLAFF. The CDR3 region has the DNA TGTGCCAGCGCCCCCGGGACAGGGTTTCTCGCTTTCTTT.